Each of the 27 T cell receptor beta chains below was sequenced from the same sample in a study of T-cell reconstitution after alpha-beta-depleted transplantation in children. Researchers prepared the TCRbeta library using unique molecular identifiers, the study reports. TCRdb analysed the PCR reads with MiXCR anew, one entry per CDR3 protein. This sample yields under 850,000 distinct CDR3 sequences, of which about 12% are seen a single time; 0.79% belongs to the top ten. Sequencing was performed on PBMCs, taken before TCRalphabeta/CD19-depleted stem cell transplant. The source of these receptors is a girl aged 2-9 years with congenital amegakaryocytic thrombocytopenia, due to receive a stem cell transplant.

The chain joins TRBV29-1 to TRBJ2-3, with a tentative D call TRBD2 (6 bases). The germline V gene encodes CDR1 SQVTM and CDR2 ANQGSEA. The V gene lost 3 bases and the J gene lost 2 bases, with 21 bases spanning the gap. The CDR3 sequence is 17 residues long. In nucleotides, the CDR3 is TGCAGCGTTGATGGATGGGGGAGGAGCTTTTCCACAGATACGCAGTATTTT. Amino acids: CSVDGWGRSFSTDTQYF.

This clonotype occurred many times. V is TRBV4-1 and J is TRBJ2-1, with D possibly being TRBD1 or TRBD2 (5 bases each). CDR1 is MGHRA, CDR2 YSYEKL, per germline. The V end was cut by 2 bases, the J end by 9 bases, with 20 bases between. The CDR3 runs 16 residues. CDR3 amino acids: CASSQPVLLAQAEQFF. The CDR3 DNA reads as TGCGCCAGCAGCCAACCCGTTCTTCTAGCACAGGCTGAGCAGTTCTTC.

This chain links TRBV5-1 with TRBJ1-2; weak D call: TRBD1 (6 bases). The CDR3 extends over 12 amino acids. Per the germline V gene, CDR1 is SGHRS and CDR2 is YFSETQ. The V and J ends lost 3 bases and 4 bases respectively, with 7 bases between them. In DNA, the CDR3 is TGCGCCAGCAGCTGGGGGCCCTATGGCTACACCTTC. Translation gives CASSWGPYGYTF.

V usage is TRBV20-1 and J usage is TRBJ1-1; D is unclear. CDR1 is DFQATT and CDR2 is SNEGSKA in the germline V gene (reference sequence). The length of the CDR3 is 9 residues. Trimming removed 3 bases from V and 11 bases from J, with 7 bases in between. The CDR3 reads CSASLGAFF. In DNA, the CDR3 is TGCAGTGCTAGTCTAGGGGCTTTCTTT.

There are a few counts of this clonotype. V and J are TRBV6-5 and TRBJ2-2; no firm D call. The germline V and J ends were trimmed by 8 bases and 4 bases, with 5 bases remaining between them. From germline, CDR1 is MNHEY and CDR2 SVGAGI. This CDR3 has 11 residues. The CDR3 spells CASGFTGELFF. The CDR3 DNA follows: TGTGCCAGCGGTTTCACCGGGGAGCTGTTTTTT.

The chain recombines TRBV20-1 with TRBJ2-2, with 7 positions matching TRBD2. Germline lookup yields CDR1 DFQATT and CDR2 SNEGSKA (reference sequence). CDR3 length equals 15 residues. The J segment lost 7 bases and the V segment lost 3 bases, leaving 11 bases of the junction unmatched. The CDR3 reads CSARWAGAVSGELFF. The CDR3 region has the DNA TGCAGTGCTAGGTGGGCGGGAGCGGTCAGCGGGGAGCTGTTTTTT.

The chain joins TRBV4-1 to TRBJ2-4; D possibly matches TRBD1 or TRBD2 (5 bases each). The V and J ends lost 0 bases and 1 base respectively, with 22 bases between them. Germline CDR1 MGHRA, CDR2 YSYEKL. The CDR3 sequence is 20 residues long. The CDR3 DNA is TGCGCCAGCAGCCAAGATCACGGGACCCCAGGCGGCCCGGCCAAAAACATTCAGTACTTC. Translation: CASSQDHGTPGGPAKNIQYF.

The chain couples TRBV20-1 to TRBJ2-3; 7 bases match TRBD1. Germline V gives CDR1 DFQATT, CDR2 SNEGSKA (reference sequence). V lost 5 bases and J lost 2; bases outside the gene matches: 4. The CDR3 consists of 13 residues. This CDR3 reads CSAPDRLTDTQYF. The CDR3 DNA reads as TGCAGTGCTCCGGACAGGCTCACAGATACGCAGTATTTT.

This clonotype was seen many times. The chain couples TRBV7-9 to TRBJ1-1, with 10 bases aligning to TRBD1. The CDR3 is made up of 15 amino acids. Germline values: CDR1 SEHNR, CDR2 FQNEAQ (reference sequence). The ends lost 7 bases at V and 4 bases at J; junction bases unmatched: 9. The CDR3 loop reads CASTLGTGASTEAFF. The DNA of the CDR3 is TGTGCCAGCACCCTAGGGACAGGGGCATCCACTGAAGCTTTCTTT.

The rearrangement links TRBV13 to TRBJ1-1; D is unresolved. Looked up from germline, CDR1 is PRHDT and CDR2 is FYEKMQ (reference sequence). This CDR3 comprises 14 residues. The V end was cut by 10 bases, the J end by 0 bases, with 15 bases between. The CDR3 sequence: CATLGERMNTEAFF. In DNA, the CDR3 is TGTGCCACGCTAGGCGAACGGATGAACACTGAAGCTTTCTTT.

The chain employs TRBV3-1 and TRBJ2-5; maybe TRBD1 (6 bases). CDR3 length equals 15 residues. V gave up 4 bases and J gave up 3 bases, with 15 bases separating them. The germline V gene has CDR1 LGHDT and CDR2 YNNKEL (reference sequence). The CDR3 here is CASSRPPDRKETQYF. As DNA, the CDR3 is TGTGCCAGCAGCCGACCCCCTGACAGGAAAGAGACCCAGTACTTC.

At least ten counts were recorded for this clonotype. The chain couples TRBV12-3 or TRBV12-4 to TRBJ2-7, with D hard to call. The CDR3 loop spans 13 amino acids. V was pared by 6 bases and J by 3 bases, with 12 bases between. CDR3 DNA sequence: TGTGCCAGCAGCCGGTCTAGTAACTACGAGCAGTACTTC. Its translation: CASSRSSNYEQYF.

The CDR3 sequence is CASSILGANVLTF. DNA of the CDR3: TGTGCCAGCAGCATATTAGGGGCCAACGTCCTGACTTTC. This sequence joins TRBV27 and TRBJ2-6; D remains unclear. The germline V gene encodes CDR1 MNHEY and CDR2 SMNVEV (reference sequence). CDR3 size: 13 residues. The V gene lost 6 bases and the J gene lost 4 bases, with 7 bases spanning the gap.

This clonotype was detected many times. The chain carries TRBV6-6 and TRBJ1-1; TRBD1 is a possible D gene (6 bases). The V and J ends lost 0 bases and 11 bases respectively, with 13 bases between them. CDR1 and CDR2 from the germline V gene are MNHNY and SVGAGI (reference sequence). CDR3 size: 13 residues. The CDR3 loop reads CASSYSERQGAFF. The CDR3 bases are TGTGCCAGCAGTTACTCGGAACGTCAGGGGGCTTTCTTT.

This clonotype was counted many times. The chain recombines TRBV5-4 with TRBJ2-3; D remains unclear. The CDR3 is 15 residues long. Germline V gene data show CDR1 as SGHNT and CDR2 as YYREEE (reference sequence). V shed 0 bases and J shed 3 bases, with 11 bases lying between them. The CDR3 loop is CASSLVGSRTDTQYF. The DNA of the CDR3 is TGTGCCAGCAGCTTGGTTGGGTCTCGGACAGATACGCAGTATTTT.

This clonotype was seen at least ten times. This sequence joins TRBV27 and TRBJ1-5; TRBD1 agrees at 7 bases. The V gene end was trimmed by 2 bases and the J gene end by 0 bases; junction bases not matched to a gene: 4. CDR3 length: 16 residues. Germline loops: CDR1 MNHEY, CDR2 SMNVEV (reference sequence). The DNA of the CDR3 is TGTGCCAGCAGTTTAGAAGGGACAGATAGCAATCAGCCCCAGCATTTT. Its translation is CASSLEGTDSNQPQHF.

The V and J genes are TRBV29-1 and TRBJ1-4; 9 nucleotides align to TRBD1. CDR1 is SQVTM, CDR2 ANQGSEA, per germline. V shed 4 bases and J 7 bases; nucleotides not matched to a gene: 7. CDR3 length: 14 amino acids. This chain's CDR3 is CSVGTGGSTEKLFF. The CDR3, as DNA: TGCAGCGTTGGTACAGGGGGCTCGACTGAAAAACTGTTTTTT.

This clonotype was recorded at least ten times. The J gene is TRBJ2-7, the V gene TRBV20-1; tentative D call: TRBD2 (5 bases). The V gene's germline CDR1 is DFQATT and CDR2 SNEGSKA (reference sequence). V was shortened by 3 bases and J by 3 bases, with 15 bases between the two germline ends. This CDR3 comprises 14 residues. The CDR3 protein is CSASRSGRNYEQYF. The DNA for the CDR3 is TGCAGTGCTAGTCGGAGCGGACGAAACTACGAGCAGTACTTC.

The chain has TRBV20-1 and TRBJ2-1; 7 nucleotides agree with TRBD2. CDR3 length: 17 amino acids. Looked up from germline, CDR1 is DFQATT and CDR2 is SNEGSKA (reference sequence). CDR3 in DNA: TGCTGCGCTAGAGCTAAAAAATGGGCTAGCGGAGACAATGAGCAGTTCTTC. This codes for CCARAKKWASGDNEQFF.

This clonotype was picked up a small number of times. The V gene is TRBV7-2, the J gene TRBJ2-5; perhaps TRBD2 as D (6 bases). The germline gives CDR1 SGHTA, CDR2 FQGNSA. The CDR3 loop spans 13 amino acids. Trimming cost V 5 bases and J 11 bases, with 18 bases left between them. CDR3 sequence (DNA): TGTGCCAGCAGCCCCGTGGGGGGAGGCCTACAGTACTTC. Translating it yields CASSPVGGGLQYF.

This clonotype was detected many times. The chain links TRBV20-1 to TRBJ2-3; D unresolved. The CDR3 extends over 15 amino acids. Per the germline V gene, CDR1 is DFQATT and CDR2 is SNEGSKA (reference sequence). V dropped 2 bases and J dropped 1 base, with 13 bases sitting between them. The CDR3 spells CSARTLDSGTDTQYF. The CDR3 DNA is TGCAGTGCTAGAACTCTAGATTCCGGCACAGATACGCAGTATTTT.

This clonotype was detected a few times. Here the CDR3 reads CASRPWDTNTGELFF. The DNA of the CDR3 is TGTGCCAGCAGACCTTGGGATACGAACACCGGGGAGCTGTTTTTT. The chain has TRBV28 and TRBJ2-2; D is undetermined. The ends were cut back, 6 bases at V and 0 bases at J, with 11 bases in the middle. Germline V CDR1 and CDR2: MDHEN, SYDVKM. CDR3 length: 15 residues.

In its sample, this clonotype was seen a few times. This chain connects TRBV20-1 to TRBJ2-7, with D possibly called TRBD1 or TRBD2 (6 bases each). The CDR3 consists of 18 residues. V shed 6 bases and J shed 2 bases, with 29 bases lying between them. Looked up from germline, CDR1 is DFQATT and CDR2 is SNEGSKA (reference sequence). CDR3 bases: TGCAGTGCCCCCGTTCTAAAGGAGGGGGGAAGCTTCCCCTACGAGCAGTACTTC. This encodes CSAPVLKEGGSFPYEQYF.

The V call is TRBV10-3, the J call TRBJ2-5, with TRBD2 identical over 7 bases. Trimming cost V 0 bases and J 5 bases; bases outside gene matches: 3. This CDR3 region has 14 residues. In germline, CDR1 is ENHRY, CDR2 SYGVKD. The CDR3 DNA is TGTGCCATCAGTGAGTCGTCCGGGGGGGAGACCCAGTACTTC. Amino acid sequence: CAISESSGGETQYF.

This clonotype was counted a few times. The chain is built from TRBV6-1 and TRBJ2-7; 9 bases align to TRBD1. The V and J ends lost 6 bases and 5 bases, in that order; junction bases with no gene match: 11. CDR1 is MNHNS, CDR2 SASEGT, per germline. The CDR3 is 15 amino acids. This CDR3 reads CASSARGTGRNEQYF. The CDR3 DNA is TGTGCCAGCAGCGCCAGGGGGACAGGGCGAAACGAGCAGTACTTC.

This clonotype was picked up a small number of times. A much larger clone differs by one base, so this may be a read error. The chain employs TRBV29-1 and TRBJ2-3; D gene unclear. Trimming took off 4 bases at V and 0 bases at J, with 2 bases between the two ends. The length of the CDR3 is 11 residues. Germline V gene lookup returns CDR1 SQVTM and CDR2 ANQGSEA. The DNA of the CDR3 is TGCAGCGTTGCCAGCACAGATACGCAGTATTTT. Translation: CSVASTDTQYF.

In its sample, this clonotype was seen many times. The chain joins TRBV20-1 to TRBJ2-1; D not certain. This CDR3 has 14 residues. Germline assignment: CDR1 DFQATT and CDR2 SNEGSKA (reference sequence). Trimming removed 1 base from V and 8 bases from J, with 15 bases in between. The CDR3, as DNA: TGCAGTGCTAGAGGAGGATCCACCGGCGATGAGCAGTTCTTC. This codes for CSARGGSTGDEQFF.